What follows is one TCR beta chain and its context. Per the study methods: Estimated nucleated cell counts came from reference gene primer amplification. Generated by immunoSEQ multiplex PCR, the TCRdb table keeps only in-frame clones and is missing some. The V and J calls and clone size come from that table; D and trimming were worked out from the DNA. This sample yields more than 100,000 clones, of which over 85% are seen a single time; 15% to 20% belongs to the top ten. The CDR3 contains 17 residues. Trimming removed 2 bases at V and 5 bases at J, with 21 bases between. Germline V lookup: CDR1 MRHNA, CDR2 SNTAGT. The data belong to a study of blood T cell repertoires in COVID-19. In the study overall: The origin of the acute and convalescent COVID-19 samples was the United States, Italy and Spain. From T cells, B-cell-depleted T cells, or PBMCs came the material, which was cDNA or gDNA.

The sequence came from a woman at least 80 years old in a cohort sampled during active COVID-19. Material: peripheral blood. The chain carries TRBV6-4 and TRBJ2-5, with a possible D match to TRBD1 (7 bases). The CDR3 DNA follows: TGTGCCAGCAGTGACCGGCGGGACAGAGACTCGGGGGAGACCCAGTACTTC. It translates to CASSDRRDRDSGETQYF.